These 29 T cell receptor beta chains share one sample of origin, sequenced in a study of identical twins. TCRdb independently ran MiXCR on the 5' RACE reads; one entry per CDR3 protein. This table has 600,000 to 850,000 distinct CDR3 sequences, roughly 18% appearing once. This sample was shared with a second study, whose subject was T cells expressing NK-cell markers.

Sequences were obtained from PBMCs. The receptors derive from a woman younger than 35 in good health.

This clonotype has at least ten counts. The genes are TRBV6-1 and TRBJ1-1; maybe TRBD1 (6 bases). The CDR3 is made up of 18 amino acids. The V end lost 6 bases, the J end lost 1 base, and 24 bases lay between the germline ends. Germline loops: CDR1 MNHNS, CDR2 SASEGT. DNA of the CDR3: TGTGCCAGCAGGTCCCAGGGGCAGGGTCGGAGGGGGAACACTGAAGCTTTCTTT. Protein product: CASRSQGQGRRGNTEAFF.

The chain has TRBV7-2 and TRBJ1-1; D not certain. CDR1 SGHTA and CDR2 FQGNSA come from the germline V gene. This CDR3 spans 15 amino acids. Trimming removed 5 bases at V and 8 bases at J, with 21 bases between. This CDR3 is CASSPQWGSFVEAFF. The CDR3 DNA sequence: TGTGCCAGCAGCCCTCAGTGGGGAAGCTTCGTAGAAGCTTTCTTT.

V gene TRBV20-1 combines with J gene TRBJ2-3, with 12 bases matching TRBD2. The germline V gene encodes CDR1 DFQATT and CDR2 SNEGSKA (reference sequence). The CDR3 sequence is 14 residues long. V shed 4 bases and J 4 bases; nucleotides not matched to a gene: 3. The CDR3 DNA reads TGCAGTGCTATACTAGCGGGGGGCCCAGATACGCAGTATTTT. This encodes CSAILAGGPDTQYF.

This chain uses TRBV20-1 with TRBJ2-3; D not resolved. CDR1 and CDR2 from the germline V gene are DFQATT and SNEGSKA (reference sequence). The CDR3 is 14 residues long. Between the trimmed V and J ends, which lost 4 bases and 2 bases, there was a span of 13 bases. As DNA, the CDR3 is TGCAGTGCTACAAAAGGATCGGCCACAGATACGCAGTATTTT. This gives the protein CSATKGSATDTQYF.

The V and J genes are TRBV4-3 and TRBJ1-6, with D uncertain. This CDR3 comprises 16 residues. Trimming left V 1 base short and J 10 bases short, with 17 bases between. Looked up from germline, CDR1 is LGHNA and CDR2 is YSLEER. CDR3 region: CASSQGATFLGSPLHF. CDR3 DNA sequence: TGCGCCAGCAGCCAAGGGGCGACCTTCCTGGGCTCACCCCTCCACTTT.

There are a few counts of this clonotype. CDR3 amino acids: CSASGLADPYEQYF. DNA for the CDR3: TGCAGTGCTTCGGGACTAGCGGACCCCTACGAGCAGTACTTC. The chain links TRBV20-1 to TRBJ2-7; TRBD2 aligns across 11 bases. The CDR3 runs to 14 residues. The trim removed 5 bases at V and 2 bases at J, leaving 5 bases unmatched. Germline-derived CDR1 and CDR2 are DFQATT and SNEGSKA (reference sequence).

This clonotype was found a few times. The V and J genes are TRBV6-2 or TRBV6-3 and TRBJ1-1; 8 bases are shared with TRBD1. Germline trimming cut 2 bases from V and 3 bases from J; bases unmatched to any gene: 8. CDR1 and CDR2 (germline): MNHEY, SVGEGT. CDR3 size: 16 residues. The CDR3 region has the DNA TGTGCCAGCAGTTACCCTGGACAGGGAAAACACACTGAAGCTTTCTTT. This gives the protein CASSYPGQGKHTEAFF.

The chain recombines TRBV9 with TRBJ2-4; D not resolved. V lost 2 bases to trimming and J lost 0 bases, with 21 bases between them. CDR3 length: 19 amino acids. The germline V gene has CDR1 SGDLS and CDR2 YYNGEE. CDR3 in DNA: TGTGCCAGCAGCGTCCGATTGGCTCCCCGAGACCTAGCCAAAAACATTCAGTACTTC. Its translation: CASSVRLAPRDLAKNIQYF.

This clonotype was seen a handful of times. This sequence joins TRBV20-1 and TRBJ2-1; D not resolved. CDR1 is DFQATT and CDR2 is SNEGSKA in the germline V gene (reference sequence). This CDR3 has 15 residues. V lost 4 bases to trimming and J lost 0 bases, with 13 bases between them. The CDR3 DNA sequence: TGCAGTGCTATTCTTCGGGTCCTCTCCTACAATGAGCAGTTCTTC. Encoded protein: CSAILRVLSYNEQFF.

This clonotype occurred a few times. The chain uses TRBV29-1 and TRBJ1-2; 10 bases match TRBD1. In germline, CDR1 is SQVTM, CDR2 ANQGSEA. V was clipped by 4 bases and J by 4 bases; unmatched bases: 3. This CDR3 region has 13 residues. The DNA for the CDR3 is TGCAGCGTTGGGACAGGGGGACTCTATGGCTACACCTTC. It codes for CSVGTGGLYGYTF.

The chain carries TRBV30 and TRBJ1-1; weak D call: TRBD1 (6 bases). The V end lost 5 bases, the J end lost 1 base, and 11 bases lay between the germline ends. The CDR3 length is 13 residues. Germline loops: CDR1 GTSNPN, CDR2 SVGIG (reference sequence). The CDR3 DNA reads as TGTGCCTGGCAACGACAGGCGAACACTGAAGCTTTCTTT. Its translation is CAWQRQANTEAFF. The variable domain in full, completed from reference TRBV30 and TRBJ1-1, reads SQTIHQWPATLVQPVGSPLSLECTVEGTSNPNLYWYRQAAGRGLQLLFYSVGIGQISSEVPQNLSASRPQDRQFILSSKKLLLSDSGFYLCAWQRQANTEAFFGQGTRLTVV.

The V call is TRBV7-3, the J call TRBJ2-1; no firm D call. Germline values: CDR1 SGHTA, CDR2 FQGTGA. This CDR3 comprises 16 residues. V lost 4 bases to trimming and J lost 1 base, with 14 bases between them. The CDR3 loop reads CASSSRTAESYNEQFF. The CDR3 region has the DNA TGTGCCAGCAGCTCACGGACGGCGGAGTCCTACAATGAGCAGTTCTTC.

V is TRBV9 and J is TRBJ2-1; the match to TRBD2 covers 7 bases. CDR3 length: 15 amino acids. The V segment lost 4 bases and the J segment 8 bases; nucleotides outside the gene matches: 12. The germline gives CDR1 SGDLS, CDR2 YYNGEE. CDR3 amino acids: CASSPRRGRIDEQFF. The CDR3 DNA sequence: TGTGCCAGCAGCCCCAGGCGCGGGAGAATCGATGAGCAGTTCTTC.

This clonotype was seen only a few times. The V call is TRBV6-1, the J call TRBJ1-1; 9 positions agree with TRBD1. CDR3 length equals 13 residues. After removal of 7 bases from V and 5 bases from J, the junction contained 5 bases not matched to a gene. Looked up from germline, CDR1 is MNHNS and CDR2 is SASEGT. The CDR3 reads CASTFDRGTEAFF. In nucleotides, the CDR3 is TGTGCCAGCACCTTTGACAGGGGGACTGAAGCTTTCTTT.

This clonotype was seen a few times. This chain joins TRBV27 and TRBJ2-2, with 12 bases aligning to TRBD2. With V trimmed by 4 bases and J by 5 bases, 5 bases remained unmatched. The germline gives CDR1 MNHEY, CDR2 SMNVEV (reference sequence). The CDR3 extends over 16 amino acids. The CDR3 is CASSSRTSGVTGELFF. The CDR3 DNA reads TGTGCCAGCAGTTCCCGGACTAGCGGGGTTACCGGGGAGCTGTTTTTT.

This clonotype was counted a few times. DNA for the CDR3: TGTGCCAGCAGTTACGACGGCCACACTGAAGCTTTCTTT. Residues: CASSYDGHTEAFF. The chain recombines TRBV6-5 with TRBJ1-1; D is ambiguous. From germline, CDR1 is MNHEY and CDR2 SVGAGI. V lost 2 bases to trimming and J lost 3 bases, with 7 bases between them. The length of the CDR3 is 13 residues.

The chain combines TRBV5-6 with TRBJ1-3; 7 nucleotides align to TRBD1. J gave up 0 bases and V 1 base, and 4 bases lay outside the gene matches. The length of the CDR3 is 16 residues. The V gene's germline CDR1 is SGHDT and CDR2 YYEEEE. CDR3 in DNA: TGTGCCAGCAGCTTGACAGGGGCTAGCTCTGGAAACACCATATATTTT. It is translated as CASSLTGASSGNTIYF.

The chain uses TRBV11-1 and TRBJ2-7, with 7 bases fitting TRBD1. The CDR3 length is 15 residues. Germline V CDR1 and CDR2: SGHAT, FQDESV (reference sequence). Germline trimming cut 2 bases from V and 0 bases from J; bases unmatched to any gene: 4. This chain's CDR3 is CASSLLPGGSYEQYF. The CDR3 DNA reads TGTGCCAGCAGCTTATTGCCAGGGGGCTCCTACGAGCAGTACTTC.

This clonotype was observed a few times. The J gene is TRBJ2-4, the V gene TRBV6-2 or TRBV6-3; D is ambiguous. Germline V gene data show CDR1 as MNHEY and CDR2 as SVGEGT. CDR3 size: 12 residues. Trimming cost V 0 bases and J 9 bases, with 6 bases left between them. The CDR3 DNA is TGTGCCAGCAGTTACTCGACCGGCATTCAGTACTTC. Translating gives CASSYSTGIQYF.

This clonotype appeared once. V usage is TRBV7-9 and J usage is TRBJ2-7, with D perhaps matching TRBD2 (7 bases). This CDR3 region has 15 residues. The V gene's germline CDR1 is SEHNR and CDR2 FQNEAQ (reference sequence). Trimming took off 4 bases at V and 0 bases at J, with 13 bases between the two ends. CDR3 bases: TGTGCCAGCAGCTATTGGGGGGGGGCCTCCTACGAGCAGTACTTC. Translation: CASSYWGGASYEQYF.

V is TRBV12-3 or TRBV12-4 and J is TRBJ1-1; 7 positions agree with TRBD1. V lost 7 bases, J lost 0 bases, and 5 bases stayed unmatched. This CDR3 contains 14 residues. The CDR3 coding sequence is TGTGCCAGCACCACGACAGGGCTGAACACTGAAGCTTTCTTT. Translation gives CASTTTGLNTEAFF.

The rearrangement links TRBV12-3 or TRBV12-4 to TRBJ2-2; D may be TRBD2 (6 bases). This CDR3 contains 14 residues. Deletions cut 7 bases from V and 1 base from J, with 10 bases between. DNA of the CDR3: TGTGCCAGCACCCACGGGGGGAACACCGGGGAGCTGTTTTTT. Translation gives CASTHGGNTGELFF.

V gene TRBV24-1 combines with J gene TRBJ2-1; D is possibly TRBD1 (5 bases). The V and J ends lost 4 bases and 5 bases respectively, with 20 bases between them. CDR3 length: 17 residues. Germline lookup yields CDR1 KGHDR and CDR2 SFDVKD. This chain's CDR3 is CATSEGRVFKQNNEQFF. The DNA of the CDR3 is TGTGCCACCAGTGAAGGCAGGGTCTTTAAACAAAACAATGAGCAGTTCTTC.

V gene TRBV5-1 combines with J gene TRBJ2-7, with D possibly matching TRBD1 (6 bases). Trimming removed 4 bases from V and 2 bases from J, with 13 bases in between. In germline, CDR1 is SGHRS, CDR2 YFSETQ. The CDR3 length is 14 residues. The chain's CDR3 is CASSRWDKTYEQYF. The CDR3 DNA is TGCGCCAGCAGCCGGTGGGACAAAACCTACGAGCAGTACTTC.

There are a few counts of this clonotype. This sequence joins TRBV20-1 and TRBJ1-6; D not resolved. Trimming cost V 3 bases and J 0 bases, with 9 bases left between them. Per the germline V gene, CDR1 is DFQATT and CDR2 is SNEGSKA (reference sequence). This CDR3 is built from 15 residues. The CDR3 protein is CSASPGSSYNSPLHF. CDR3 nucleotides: TGCAGTGCTAGTCCGGGAAGCTCCTATAATTCACCCCTCCACTTT.

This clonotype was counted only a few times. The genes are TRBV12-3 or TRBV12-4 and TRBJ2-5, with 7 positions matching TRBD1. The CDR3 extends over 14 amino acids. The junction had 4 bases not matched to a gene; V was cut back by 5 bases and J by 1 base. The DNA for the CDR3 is TGTGCCAGCAGTCAGGGACAGCCCCAAGAGACCCAGTACTTC. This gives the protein CASSQGQPQETQYF.

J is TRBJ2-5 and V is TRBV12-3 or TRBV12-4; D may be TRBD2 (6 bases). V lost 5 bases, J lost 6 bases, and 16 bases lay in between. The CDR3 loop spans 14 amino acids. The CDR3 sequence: CASSLPAGVKTQYF. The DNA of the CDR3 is TGTGCCAGCAGTCTCCCAGCGGGTGTGAAGACCCAGTACTTC.

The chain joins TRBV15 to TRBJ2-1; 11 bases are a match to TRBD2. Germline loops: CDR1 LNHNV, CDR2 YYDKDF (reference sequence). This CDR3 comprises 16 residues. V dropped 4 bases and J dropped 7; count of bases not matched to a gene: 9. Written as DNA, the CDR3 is TGTGCCACCAGCAACCCTACTAGCGGGGGTGCGAATGAGCAGTTCTTC. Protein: CATSNPTSGGANEQFF. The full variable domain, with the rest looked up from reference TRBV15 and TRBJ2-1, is DAMVIQNPRYQVTQFGKPVTLSCSQTLNHNVMYWYQQKSSQAPKLLFHYYDKDFNNEADTPDNFQSRRPNTSFCFLDIRSPGLGDTAMYLCATSNPTSGGANEQFFGPGTRLTVL.

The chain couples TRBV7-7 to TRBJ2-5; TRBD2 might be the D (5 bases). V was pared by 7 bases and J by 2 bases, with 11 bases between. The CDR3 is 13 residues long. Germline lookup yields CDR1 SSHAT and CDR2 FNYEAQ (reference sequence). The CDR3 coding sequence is TGTGCCAGCACCGGCGGGTCGCAAGAGACCCAGTACTTC. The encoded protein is CASTGGSQETQYF.